The 23 T cell receptor beta chains below were found in one sample sequenced in a study of metastatic and nonmetastatic thyroid tumors. Via MiXCR, TCRdb re-called the PCR reads. The sample records tens of thousands of clones, around 34% being singletons. Every patient underwent thyroid surgery untreated. Sequences were obtained from tumor tissue. The receptor set was obtained from a female donor with papillary thyroid cancer or a benign thyroid nodule (not recorded which). Some clones in this sample may be carry-over from other donors' samples.

The V and J genes are TRBV12-3 or TRBV12-4 and TRBJ1-2; maybe TRBD1 (5 bases). The CDR3 is made up of 14 amino acids. Deletions cut 4 bases from V and 4 bases from J, with 13 bases between. The CDR3 region is CASSSWTSLYGYTF. The CDR3 bases are TGTGCCAGCAGTTCCTGGACATCTCTCTATGGCTACACCTTC.

This clone occurred once. An end of the junction differs from the germline gene, which may be a read error. V is TRBV20-1 and J is TRBJ2-7; maybe TRBD1 (5 bases). The CDR3 totals 14 residues. CDR1 and CDR2 (germline): DFQATT, SNEGSKA (reference sequence). The CDR3 DNA reads TGCAGTGCTGGAGACAGTTCTAATCGCTACGAGCAGTACTTC. Translation gives CSAGDSSNRYEQYF.

This clone was found a few times. J is TRBJ2-2 and V is TRBV6-2 or TRBV6-3, with D hard to call. The CDR3 loop spans 14 amino acids. Germline V gives CDR1 MNHEY, CDR2 SVGEGT. V dropped 2 bases and J dropped 4 bases, with 8 bases sitting between them. The CDR3 loop reads CASSYVGSTGELFF. CDR3 in DNA: TGTGCCAGCAGTTACGTGGGTAGCACCGGGGAGCTGTTTTTT.

The V and J genes are TRBV19 and TRBJ2-7; D tentatively reads TRBD1 or TRBD2 (5 bases each). Germline V CDR1 and CDR2: LNHDA, SQIVND (reference sequence). V shed 3 bases and J shed 6 bases, with 15 bases lying between them. The CDR3 totals 14 residues. CDR3 region: CASSIGGEIGEQYF. DNA of the CDR3: TGTGCCAGTAGTATTGGGGGAGAGATCGGCGAGCAGTACTTC.

This chain joins TRBV7-3 and TRBJ2-1; TRBD2 matches at 9 bases. This CDR3 has 18 amino acids. Losses at the gene ends were 0 bases for V and 2 bases for J; bases not matched to a gene: 8. Germline CDR1 is SGHTA and CDR2 is FQGTGA. CDR3 amino acids: CASSLTGVAGVAYNEQFF. The CDR3 coding sequence is TGTGCCAGCAGCTTAACGGGGGTAGCGGGAGTTGCCTACAATGAGCAGTTCTTC.

V and J are TRBV2 and TRBJ1-5, with TRBD1 matching over 9 bases. CDR1 and CDR2 from the germline V gene are SNHLY and FYNNEI. The CDR3 runs to 14 residues. J lost 5 bases, V lost 6 bases, and 5 bases had no gene match. This chain's CDR3 is CASREDRGDQPQHF. The DNA of the CDR3 is TGTGCCAGCAGGGAGGACAGGGGAGATCAGCCCCAGCATTTT.

This clone was recorded a few times. The CDR3 reads CATSEPGADTQYF. The CDR3 DNA reads as TGTGCCACCAGTGAACCCGGGGCAGATACGCAGTATTTT. The gene calls are TRBV24-1 and TRBJ2-3; perhaps TRBD2 as D (5 bases). The CDR3 has 13 amino acids. The ends were cut back, 4 bases at V and 4 bases at J, with 8 bases in the middle. Per the germline V gene, CDR1 is KGHDR and CDR2 is SFDVKD.

V gene TRBV2 combines with J gene TRBJ1-3; a possible D gene is TRBD1 (5 bases). Germline V gives CDR1 SNHLY, CDR2 FYNNEI. CDR3 size: 15 residues. Trimming took off 7 bases at V and 3 bases at J, with 16 bases between the two ends. In DNA, the CDR3 is TGTGCCAGCATGTTGGGGACCGTGAGTGGAAACACCATATATTTT. This sequence encodes CASMLGTVSGNTIYF.

This clone was observed a handful of times. The rearrangement links TRBV5-8 to TRBJ2-7; D is perhaps TRBD1 (5 bases). V shed 0 bases and J shed 3 bases, with 13 bases lying between them. Germline V gene sequence: CDR1 SGHTS, CDR2 YDEGEE. The CDR3 is 15 residues long. As DNA, the CDR3 is TGTGCCAGCAGCTTGGTCCAGGGTTATAACTACGAGCAGTACTTC. Its translation is CASSLVQGYNYEQYF.

This chain links TRBV6-2 or TRBV6-3 with TRBJ2-3; 8 nucleotides agree with TRBD2. The CDR3 has 16 amino acids. Germline trimming cut 3 bases from V and 4 bases from J; bases unmatched to any gene: 9. Germline V gene sequence: CDR1 MNHEY, CDR2 SVGEGT. CDR3 nucleotide sequence: TGTGCCAGCAGTTATGAATTCTCGGGAGGGCCAGATACGCAGTATTTT. Amino acid sequence: CASSYEFSGGPDTQYF.

The chain links TRBV12-3 or TRBV12-4 to TRBJ1-2; a possible D gene is TRBD1 (5 bases). Trimming took off 5 bases at V and 5 bases at J, with 15 bases between the two ends. This CDR3 spans 14 amino acids. This chain's CDR3 is CASSTGRLSYGYTF. CDR3 DNA sequence: TGTGCCAGCAGTACGGGACGGCTCTCGTATGGCTACACCTTC.

A few counts support this clone. V usage is TRBV28 and J usage is TRBJ1-1; D ambiguous. Germline CDR1 is MDHEN and CDR2 is SYDVKM. V was shortened by 4 bases and J by 11 bases, with 14 bases between the two germline ends. The CDR3 runs to 12 residues. The CDR3 is CASSSRLISAFF. DNA for the CDR3: TGTGCCAGCAGTTCGAGGTTGATATCCGCTTTCTTT.

The rearrangement joins TRBV6-1 to TRBJ2-7; a possible D gene is TRBD2 (6 bases). The V gene lost 8 bases and the J gene lost 4 bases, with 9 bases spanning the gap. Germline CDR1 and CDR2: MNHNS and SASEGT. The CDR3 is made up of 11 amino acids. This CDR3 reads CASGGGYEQYF. CDR3 nucleotides: TGTGCCAGCGGTGGAGGGTACGAGCAGTACTTC.

J is TRBJ1-2 and V is TRBV6-1; D uncertain. The V gene lost 4 bases and the J gene lost 4 bases, with 13 bases spanning the gap. The CDR3 is made up of 14 amino acids. From germline, CDR1 is MNHNS and CDR2 SASEGT. CDR3: CASSGPSDIYGYTF. CDR3 sequence (DNA): TGTGCCAGCAGTGGGCCCAGCGATATCTATGGCTACACCTTC.

This chain links TRBV11-3 with TRBJ2-1; a weak D match, TRBD1 (6 bases). CDR1 SGHNT and CDR2 YENEEA come from the germline V gene. CDR3 size: 13 residues. V lost 6 bases and J lost 4, with 10 bases in between. CDR3 sequence reads: CASSYGQYNEQFF. CDR3 coding DNA: TGTGCCAGCAGTTACGGACAGTACAATGAGCAGTTCTTC.

This clone was observed at least ten times. This same CDR3 is encoded by further DNA sequences in the sample. The CDR3 nucleotides read TGTGCCACCAGCAGAGGGACAGGGGGGATCTACGAGCAGTACTTC. This gives the protein CATSRGTGGIYEQYF. The chain has TRBV15 and TRBJ2-7; 10 bases align to TRBD1. This CDR3 is 15 amino acids long. Losses at the gene ends were 1 base for V and 3 bases for J; bases not matched to a gene: 3. Per the germline V gene, CDR1 is LNHNV and CDR2 is YYDKDF (reference sequence).

This chain connects TRBV15 to TRBJ1-2, with 9 bases matching TRBD1. CDR1 is LNHNV and CDR2 is YYDKDF in the germline V gene (reference sequence). V dropped 1 base and J dropped 4; count of bases not matched to a gene: 10. CDR3 length: 17 amino acids. The CDR3 region has the DNA TGTGCCACCAGCAGAGGAACAGGGGGCGCCCCTAGCTATGGCTACACCTTC. Amino acids: CATSRGTGGAPSYGYTF.

This clone has a handful of counts. The gene calls are TRBV27 and TRBJ2-1; D gene ambiguous. This CDR3 has 11 amino acids. Germline CDR1 and CDR2: MNHEY and SMNVEV (reference sequence). V lost 8 bases to trimming and J lost 9 bases, with 11 bases between them. The CDR3 DNA reads TGTGCCAGCGTGTCCTCCGCTGAGCAGTTCTTC. It translates to CASVSSAEQFF.

The chain is built from TRBV5-6 and TRBJ2-7, with 8 bases identical to TRBD1. CDR1 SGHDT and CDR2 YYEEEE come from the germline V gene. CDR3 length equals 13 residues. J gave up 3 bases and V 2 bases, and 1 base lay outside the gene matches. CDR3 sequence: CASSFGTGYEQYF. CDR3 sequence (DNA): TGTGCCAGCAGCTTTGGGACAGGCTACGAGCAGTACTTC. Combining the CDR3 with reference TRBV5-6 and TRBJ2-7 gives the whole variable domain DAGVTQSPTHLIKTRGQQVTLRCSPKSGHDTVSWYQQALGQGPQFIFQYYEEEERQRGNFPDRFSGHQFPNYSSELNVNALLLGDSALYLCASSFGTGYEQYFGPGTRLTVT.

This chain links TRBV27 with TRBJ1-2; tentatively, D is TRBD1 (6 bases). V was pared by 5 bases and J by 4 bases, with 20 bases between. The CDR3 totals 16 residues. Per germline, CDR1 MNHEY and CDR2 SMNVEV (reference sequence). The CDR3 DNA follows: TGTGCCAGCAGTCCATTGCCCCAGGGGCGCAGCTATGGCTACACCTTC. It encodes CASSPLPQGRSYGYTF.

V gene TRBV2 combines with J gene TRBJ2-2; 9 nucleotides align to TRBD1. The length of the CDR3 is 15 residues. The J segment lost 7 bases and the V segment lost 6 bases, leaving 9 bases of the junction unmatched. Germline V gives CDR1 SNHLY, CDR2 FYNNEI. CDR3 nucleotides: TGTGCCAGCAGACCCGGGACAGGGCGGATCGGGGAGCTGTTTTTT. Translation gives CASRPGTGRIGELFF.

This CDR3 is CASRRGVNEQYF. DNA for the CDR3: TGTGCCAGCCGCCGGGGGGTAAACGAGCAGTACTTC. J is TRBJ2-7 and V is TRBV12-3 or TRBV12-4, with TRBD2 matching 7 bases. With V trimmed by 8 bases and J by 5 bases, 6 bases remained unmatched. The CDR3 length is 12 residues.

This clone was picked up a small number of times. V and J are TRBV6-1 and TRBJ2-2; 10 nucleotides line up with TRBD1. The germline V gene encodes CDR1 MNHNS and CDR2 SASEGT. The CDR3 sequence is 15 residues long. V lost 6 bases, J lost 3 bases, and 4 bases stayed unmatched. The CDR3 spells CASSRQGADTGELFF. The CDR3 coding sequence is TGTGCCAGCAGCAGACAGGGGGCGGACACCGGGGAGCTGTTTTTT.